This record concerns one T cell receptor beta chain sequence. The target antigen is unknown. The junction and the germline gene differ at one end; a read error may be behind it. This sample is part of a study of T cells in Graves' hyperthyroidism and ophthalmopathy. Study findings and constraints: Using 13 V-J features, a model discriminated ophthalmopathy from stable hyperthyroidism.

CDR3 size: 19 residues. Germline CDR1 reads SGHTA; CDR2 reads FQGNSA. Stable hyperthyroidism: no ophthalmopathy progression over 18 months of follow-up. Thyroid ultrasound and orbital computed tomography, with clinical symptoms and serum thyroxine and TRAb, informed diagnoses. TCR beta CDR3 regions were amplified from RNA transcripts. HTBI primers were employed in a first-round RT-PCR of the TCR CDR3. TCRdb processed the multiplex PCR reads anew with MiXCR; each CDR3 protein has one entry. The sample has over 700,000 distinct CDR3 sequences, about 35% seen once. Sample: blood. This chain joins TRBV7-2 and TRBJ1-4; D is perhaps TRBD1 (6 bases). This receptor was taken from a woman between 40 and 50 years old with Graves' hyperthyroidism. The CDR3 DNA reads as TGTGCCAACAGCACCCCAGGGGCCACGGCGAGTGCAACTAATGAAAAACTGTTTTTT. Protein product: CANSTPGATASATNEKLFF. Using reference TRBV7-2 and TRBJ1-4 for the parts outside the CDR3, the full variable domain is GAGVSQSPSNKVTEKGKDVELRCDPISGHTALYWYRQSLGQGLEFLIYFQGNSAPDKSGLPSDRFSAERTGGSVSTLTIQRTQQEDSAVYLCANSTPGATASATNEKLFFGSGTQLSVL.